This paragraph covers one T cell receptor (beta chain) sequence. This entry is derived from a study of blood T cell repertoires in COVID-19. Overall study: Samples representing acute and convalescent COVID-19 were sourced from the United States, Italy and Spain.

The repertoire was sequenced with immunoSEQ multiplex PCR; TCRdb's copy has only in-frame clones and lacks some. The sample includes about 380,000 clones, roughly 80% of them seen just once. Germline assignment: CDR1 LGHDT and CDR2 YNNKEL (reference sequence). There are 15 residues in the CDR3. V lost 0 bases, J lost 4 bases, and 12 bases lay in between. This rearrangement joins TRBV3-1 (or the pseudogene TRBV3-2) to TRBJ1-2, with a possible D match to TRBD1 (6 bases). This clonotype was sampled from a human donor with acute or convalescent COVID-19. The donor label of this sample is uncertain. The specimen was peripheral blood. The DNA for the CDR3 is TGTGCCAGCAGCCAAGACACAGGGCTAGCCTATGGCTACACCTTC. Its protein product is CASSQDTGLAYGYTF.